The following is a T cell receptor beta chain sequence with its context. This record comes from a study of blood T cell repertoires in COVID-19. Study information: PBMCs, B-cell-depleted T cells, or T cells were the source of the cDNA or gDNA that made up the material.

Authors' data handling: Reference gene primer amplification in the assay estimated nucleated cell counts. The method was immunoSEQ multiplex PCR; TCRdb's version includes in-frame clones alone and lacks a portion of them. The V and J calls and clone size are taken from that table; D and trimming were inferred from the DNA. The sample records 95,000 to 120,000 clones, around 85% being singletons. Trimming shortened V by 5 bases and J by 5 bases, and 18 bases separated the two germline ends. CDR1 SQVTM and CDR2 ANQGSEA come from the germline V gene. CDR3 length: 14 amino acids. Seattle patients were enrolled during active infection and followed longitudinally.

The chain carries TRBV29-1 and TRBJ1-1; D is unclear. The sequencing sample was made of peripheral blood. The origin of this receptor is an older woman with COVID-19, enrolled during active disease. CDR3 coding DNA: TGCAGCGTTCCCCGGGAAGGGTGGGGAACTGAAGCTTTCTTT. This codes for CSVPREGWGTEAFF.